The present T cell receptor (beta chain) was sequenced within a study of blood T cell repertoires in COVID-19. Whole-study context: In each case, the material was cDNA or gDNA derived from T cells, B-cell-depleted T cells, or PBMCs.

The CDR3 has 12 amino acids. The germline V gene has CDR1 SGHVS and CDR2 FQNEAQ. With 2 bases removed from V and 6 bases from J, the gap between germline ends came to 5 bases. Profiled with immunoSEQ multiplex PCR; TCRdb holds only in-frame clones, not every one. The repertoire holds approximately 300,000 clones, with 90% as singletons. Participant ages covered roughly 18 to 89 years across about two dozen US areas. Cohort allocation depended upon clinical history that participants reported. This clonotype originated in a woman in her twenties or thirties who had been exposed to COVID-19. Sample: PBMCs or T cells enriched from blood (not recorded which). The chain uses TRBV7-8 and TRBJ1-5; no reliable D call. In DNA, the CDR3 is TGTGCCAGCAGCTTATATAGTCAGCCCCAGCATTTT. This codes for CASSLYSQPQHF.